The clone carrying this T cell receptor (beta chain) was observed many times. The data are from a study of naive and memory T cell subsets. V was cut by 8 bases and J by 4 bases, with 11 bases left in between. Germline CDR1 and CDR2: ENHRY and SYGVKD. The CDR3 covers 12 residues. CMV status came from CD4+ T cell IFNgamma after overnight CMV lysate stimulation of fresh PBMCs. Cells stained for CD3, CD4, CD8, CD45RA, CD27 and viability were sorted into four CD45RA/CD27 subsets. Two oligonucleotides, mixed equimolar, formed the beta constant-region primer covering TRBC1 and TRBC2. TCRdb processed the UMI-ligation and nested PCR reads anew with MiXCR; each CDR3 protein has one entry. There are around 90,000 distinct CDR3 sequences in the sample; about 6.5% occur only once, and over 1.5% lies in the top ten.

What was sequenced was central memory CD4+ T cells from blood. This clonotype originated in a human donor in good health. The chain is built from TRBV10-3 and TRBJ1-2; D unresolved. In DNA, the CDR3 is TGTGCCATCCCTCGCACCCCCTATGGCTACACCTTC. Protein: CAIPRTPYGYTF.